This is a list of T cell receptor beta chains from one sample in a study of beta chain features in type 1 diabetes. The repertoire was sequenced with immunoSEQ multiplex PCR; TCRdb's copy has only in-frame clones and lacks some. The table records approximately 240,000 clones, 16% of them present only once. Material: naive CD4+ T cells from blood. The receptors shown here come from a young man with type 1 diabetes. The CDR3 runs from the conserved cysteine through the conserved F or W. D genes are given only for firm matches. Part of the rows lack a size; the others show once, few, many or a class for expanded clones.

J: TRBJ2-7; D: TRBD1; size: few; V: TRBV7-8; CDR3: CASRTYRGNSLEQYF; DNA: TGTGCCAGCAGAACCTACAGGGGCAATTCCCTTGAGCAGTACTTC
J: TRBJ2-4; D: NA; size: few; V: TRBV19; CDR3: CASSSGTNIQYF; DNA: TGTGCCAGTAGTAGCGGGACGAACATTCAGTACTTC
J: TRBJ2-5; D: NA; size: NA; V: TRBV10-3; CDR3: CAISGGEQETQYF; DNA: TGTGCCATCAGTGGCGGGGAACAAGAGACCCAGTACTTC
J: TRBJ2-7; D: TRBD2; size: few; V: TRBV15; CDR3: CATSREKGGGSSYEQYF; DNA: TGTGCCACCAGCAGAGAAAAAGGTGGCGGGAGCTCCTACGAGCAGTACTTC
J: TRBJ1-2; D: TRBD1; size: NA; V: TRBV7-9; CDR3: CASSDRGGNGYTF; DNA: TGTGCCAGCAGCGACAGGGGTGGGAATGGCTACACCTTC
J: TRBJ1-2; D: TRBD1; size: NA; V: TRBV4-3; CDR3: CASSQGQGQNYGYTF; DNA: TGCGCCAGCAGCCAAGGACAGGGACAAAACTATGGCTACACCTTC
J: TRBJ2-1; D: NA; size: few; V: TRBV11-2; CDR3: CASSLGVGAYNEQFF; DNA: TGTGCCAGCAGCTTAGGAGTGGGGGCCTACAATGAGCAGTTCTTC
J: TRBJ1-5; D: NA; size: few; V: TRBV29-1; CDR3: CSVSGEGNQPQHF; DNA: TGCAGCGTAAGCGGAGAGGGCAATCAGCCCCAGCATTTT
J: TRBJ1-2; D: NA; size: NA; V: TRBV27; CDR3: CASRNTGTRVGYTF; DNA: TGTGCCAGCAGAAACACCGGGACACGGGTCGGCTACACCTTC
J: TRBJ1-1; D: TRBD1; size: few; V: TRBV28; CDR3: CASSSAGQLAEAFF; DNA: TGTGCCAGCAGTTCTGCGGGACAGTTAGCTGAAGCTTTCTTT
J: TRBJ2-6; D: TRBD1; size: NA; V: TRBV4-1; CDR3: CASRLGGQALSGANVLTF; DNA: TGCGCCAGCAGGCTCGGGGGACAGGCCCTCTCTGGGGCCAACGTCCTGACTTTC
J: TRBJ2-3; D: TRBD1; size: few; V: TRBV7-9; CDR3: CASSTVRGRVVTDTQYF; DNA: TGTGCCAGCAGCACCGTCAGGGGGCGGGTTGTGACAGATACGCAGTATTTT
J: TRBJ2-7; D: TRBD1; size: few; V: TRBV28; CDR3: CASSSPDRRGSEQYF; DNA: TGTGCCAGCAGTTCCCCGGACAGGAGAGGAAGCGAGCAGTACTTC
J: TRBJ2-3; D: NA; size: few; V: TRBV5-4; CDR3: CASSLRSGSTDTQYF; DNA: TGTGCCAGCAGCTTGAGAAGCGGAAGCACAGATACGCAGTATTTT
J: TRBJ2-7; D: TRBD2; size: few; V: TRBV30; CDR3: CAWGAGEYEQYF; DNA: TGTGCCTGGGGGGCGGGAGAGTACGAGCAGTACTTC
J: TRBJ1-5; D: NA; size: few; V: TRBV7-8; CDR3: CASSRRDSNQPQHF; DNA: TGTGCCAGCAGCCGACGCGATAGCAATCAGCCCCAGCATTTT
J: TRBJ2-1; D: TRBD2; size: NA; V: TRBV28; CDR3: CASSTSGRYNEQFF; DNA: TGTGCCAGCAGCACTAGCGGGAGGTACAATGAGCAGTTCTTC
J: TRBJ1-1; D: NA; size: few; V: TRBV30; CDR3: CAWSLTGRHTEAFF; DNA: TGTGCCTGGAGTTTGACGGGAAGGCACACTGAAGCTTTCTTT
J: TRBJ2-1; D: TRBD2; size: NA; V: TRBV5-4; CDR3: CASSHPGLAGGGEQFF; DNA: TGTGCCAGCAGCCACCCGGGACTAGCGGGAGGGGGGGAGCAGTTCTTC
J: TRBJ2-1; D: TRBD1; size: NA; V: TRBV28; CDR3: CASSLVRQGEFF; DNA: TGTGCCAGCAGTTTAGTTCGCCAGGGGGAGTTCTTC